The 24 T cell receptor beta chains in this list originate from one sample, sequenced in a study of graft-versus-host responses after intestinal transplantation. The data were produced by immunoSEQ multiplex PCR, yet TCRdb's version contains in-frame clones alone and is incomplete. The table lists over 120,000 clones, about nine tenths of them singletons. What these receptors recognize is not known. Source: unstimulated CD4+ T cells sorted from spleen or lymph node cells, taken before intestinal transplant. These receptors all come from a human donor who received an intestinal transplant.

Written as DNA, the CDR3 is TGTGCCAGTCGGGCTAGGGACAATGAGCAGTTCTTC. Its protein is CASRARDNEQFF. J is TRBJ2-1 and V is TRBV6-6; D is undetermined. Germline CDR1 and CDR2: MNHNY and SVGAGI (reference sequence). The CDR3 runs to 12 residues. V was pared by 9 bases and J by 5 bases, with 11 bases between.

V is TRBV5-1 and J is TRBJ2-3, with TRBD1 identical over 9 bases. The CDR3 has 14 amino acids. The germline CDR1 and CDR2 sequences are SGHRS and YFSETQ. V dropped 2 bases and J dropped 6; count of bases not matched to a gene: 4. Here the CDR3 reads CASSFTTGGDTQYF. In DNA, the CDR3 is TGCGCCAGCAGCTTCACTACAGGGGGCGATACGCAGTATTTT.

This clone was observed a few times. CDR3 sequence: CASSPRREGTEAFF. CDR3 sequence (DNA): TGTGCCAGTAGCCCTAGAAGGGAAGGAACTGAAGCTTTCTTT. The V and J genes are TRBV19 and TRBJ1-1; D unclear. V dropped 6 bases and J dropped 5 bases, with 16 bases sitting between them. Germline-derived CDR1 and CDR2 are LNHDA and SQIVND (reference sequence). CDR3 length: 14 residues.

The rearrangement uses TRBV28 and TRBJ2-7; 12 bases line up with TRBD2. CDR1 is MDHEN and CDR2 is SYDVKM in the germline V gene. The CDR3 has 16 amino acids. Trimming cost V 2 bases and J 10 bases; bases outside gene matches: 12. CDR3 coding DNA: TGTGCCAGCAGTTTAGTGACTAGCGGGAGTGTCAGCCGACAGTACTTC. As protein: CASSLVTSGSVSRQYF.

The V and J genes are TRBV18 and TRBJ1-2; the D gene is possibly TRBD1 (5 bases). Trimming took off 3 bases at V and 3 bases at J, with 20 bases between the two ends. Germline-derived CDR1 and CDR2 are KGHSH and LQKENI. The CDR3 is made up of 17 amino acids. In DNA, the CDR3 is TGTGCCAGCTCACCGATAGCTGCAACAGGTCCCCACTATGGCTACACCTTC. Translation gives CASSPIAATGPHYGYTF. Full variable domain (outside the CDR3, taken from reference TRBV18 and TRBJ1-2): NAGVMQNPRHLVRRRGQEARLRCSPMKGHSHVYWYRQLPEEGLKFMVYLQKENIIDESGMPKERFSAEFPKEGPSILRIQQVVRGDSAAYFCASSPIAATGPHYGYTFGSGTRLTVV.

This sequence joins TRBV6-5 and TRBJ2-7; D perhaps matches TRBD2 (6 bases). Germline V gene sequence: CDR1 MNHEY, CDR2 SVGAGI. Between the trimmed V and J ends, which lost 2 bases and 1 base, there was a span of 12 bases. The CDR3 covers 15 residues. The CDR3 region has the DNA TGTGCCAGCAGTTACACTGCGGGGAGTTCCTACGAGCAGTACTTC. This sequence encodes CASSYTAGSSYEQYF.

This chain links TRBV7-4 with TRBJ2-5; D perhaps matches TRBD2 (6 bases). CDR1 and CDR2 from the germline V gene are SGHVT and SQSDAQ. This CDR3 contains 14 residues. Trimming took 5 bases from V and 0 from J, leaving 10 bases between them. Here the CDR3 reads CASSADYYQETQYF. CDR3 sequence (DNA): TGTGCCAGCAGCGCGGACTATTACCAAGAGACCCAGTACTTC.

The rearrangement links TRBV18 to TRBJ2-7; perhaps D is TRBD1 or TRBD2 (5 bases each). The germline V gene encodes CDR1 KGHSH and CDR2 LQKENI. Trimming left V 6 bases short and J 0 bases short, with 9 bases between. The CDR3 loop spans 13 amino acids. The CDR3 bases are TGTGCCAGCTCCCGGGACCGCTCCTACGAGCAGTACTTC. Protein: CASSRDRSYEQYF.

This clone was seen a few times. V and J are TRBV10-3 and TRBJ2-1; 11 bases are shared with TRBD2. CDR1 is ENHRY and CDR2 is SYGVKD in the germline V gene. CDR3 size: 14 residues. Trimming removed 9 bases from V and 6 bases from J; junction bases left unmatched: 7. In DNA, the CDR3 is TGTGCCATGCGCTTGACTAGCGGGGCCAATGAGCAGTTCTTC. This encodes CAMRLTSGANEQFF.

This rearrangement joins TRBV7-2 to TRBJ2-3; 7 nucleotides line up with TRBD2. CDR3 length equals 16 residues. Germline CDR1 and CDR2: SGHTA and FQGNSA. V shed 5 bases and J 4 bases; nucleotides not matched to a gene: 12. CDR3: CASSRNIAGDSDTQYF. The CDR3 bases are TGTGCCAGCAGCCGAAACATAGCGGGTGATTCAGATACGCAGTATTTT.

The chain combines TRBV11-2 with TRBJ2-1, with unresolved D. CDR1 SGHAT and CDR2 FQNNGV come from the germline V gene. The CDR3 runs 16 residues. The V end lost 2 bases, the J end lost 2 bases, and 13 bases lay between the germline ends. This CDR3 reads CASSLPRAYPYNEQFF. The DNA for the CDR3 is TGTGCCAGCAGCTTACCAAGAGCTTACCCCTACAATGAGCAGTTCTTC.

This chain connects TRBV6-5 to TRBJ1-1, with 7 bases aligning to TRBD1. The CDR3 is made up of 15 amino acids. Germline V CDR1 and CDR2: MNHEY, SVGAGI. Germline trimming cut 1 base from V and 1 base from J; bases unmatched to any gene: 3. CDR3: CASSYLGQPNTEAFF. The CDR3 DNA is TGTGCCAGCAGTTACTTGGGACAGCCGAACACTGAAGCTTTCTTT.

This sequence joins TRBV7-3 and TRBJ2-2, with 7 positions matching TRBD1. V was pared by 8 bases and J by 3 bases, with 15 bases of the junction left unmatched. The CDR3 loop spans 17 amino acids. Germline-derived CDR1 and CDR2 are SGHTA and FQGTGA. CDR3 nucleotide sequence: TGTGCCAGCGGACTCCTACCTCGACAGGGAGACACCGGGGAGCTGTTTTTT. It yields the protein CASGLLPRQGDTGELFF.

The chain couples TRBV2 to TRBJ2-1; 12 bases align to TRBD2. Per germline, CDR1 SNHLY and CDR2 FYNNEI. Losses at the gene ends were 11 bases for V and 7 bases for J; bases not matched to a gene: 9. This CDR3 comprises 14 residues. Here the CDR3 reads CAGRLAGEGNEQFF. In nucleotides, the CDR3 is TGTGCCGGAAGACTAGCGGGAGAAGGGAATGAGCAGTTCTTC.

This clone was seen a single time. This chain uses TRBV5-6 with TRBJ2-7; 7 bases are shared with TRBD1. The CDR3 sequence is 14 residues long. Germline values: CDR1 SGHDT, CDR2 YYEEEE. V was clipped by 0 bases and J by 3 bases; unmatched bases: 3. CDR3 sequence (DNA): TGTGCCAGCAGCTTGGGACAGGGCTTCTACGAGCAGTACTTC. Amino acid sequence: CASSLGQGFYEQYF.

The V and J genes are TRBV10-3 and TRBJ2-5, with a weak D call TRBD1 (5 bases). CDR1 ENHRY and CDR2 SYGVKD come from the germline V gene. Trimming cost V 2 bases and J 2 bases, with 9 bases left between them. This CDR3 has 14 residues. CDR3 protein: CAISEDRSQETQYF. CDR3 coding DNA: TGTGCCATCAGTGAGGACAGATCTCAAGAGACCCAGTACTTC.

V is TRBV19 and J is TRBJ2-7, with D perhaps matching TRBD2 (6 bases). The CDR3 has 13 amino acids. Looked up from germline, CDR1 is LNHDA and CDR2 is SQIVND (reference sequence). Trimming removed 4 bases at V and 3 bases at J, with 10 bases between. CDR3 coding DNA: TGTGCCAGTAGTACAGGACTACACTACGAGCAGTACTTC. Amino acids: CASSTGLHYEQYF.

This clone was counted a single time. The chain is built from TRBV5-1 and TRBJ2-5, with TRBD2 identical over 8 bases. The CDR3 contains 18 residues. In germline, CDR1 is SGHRS, CDR2 YFSETQ. Trimming took 5 bases from V and 1 from J; bases not matched to a gene: 16. CDR3 DNA sequence: TGCGCCAGCAGTGGAGGGGGGACTATGGCGGGAGGCCAAGAGACCCAGTACTTC. As protein: CASSGGGTMAGGQETQYF.

CDR3 nucleotide sequence: TGTGCCAGCAGTGTCCTAGCGGGAGGGAAGGTCGGGGAGCTGTTTTTT. Residues: CASSVLAGGKVGELFF. V usage is TRBV6-1 and J usage is TRBJ2-2; the match to TRBD2 covers 12 bases. The V gene end was trimmed by 4 bases and the J gene end by 7 bases; junction bases not matched to a gene: 7. Germline V gene lookup returns CDR1 MNHNS and CDR2 SASEGT. The CDR3 is 16 residues long.

To note about this clone: One end of the junction is discordant with germline, which a read error may explain. The gene calls are TRBV6-1 and TRBJ2-7; D may be TRBD1 (6 bases). Germline CDR1 reads MNHNS; CDR2 reads SASEGT. This CDR3 is 13 amino acids long. CDR3 sequence (DNA): TGTGCCAGCAGGGAAGCAGGGGATTACGAGCAGTACTTC. Residues: CASREAGDYEQYF.

This clone was seen a single time. The chain joins TRBV9 to TRBJ1-2; D may be TRBD1 (5 bases). This CDR3 is built from 14 residues. The V gene's germline CDR1 is SGDLS and CDR2 YYNGEE. V was shortened by 4 bases and J by 5 bases, with 15 bases between the two germline ends. The CDR3 protein is CASSLGDRDYGYTF. The CDR3 DNA follows: TGTGCCAGCAGCCTGGGAGACAGAGATTATGGCTACACCTTC.

This clone was found once. J is TRBJ2-7 and V is TRBV7-2; perhaps TRBD2 as D (6 bases). With 3 bases removed from V and 1 base from J, the gap between germline ends came to 10 bases. CDR1 SGHTA and CDR2 FQGNSA come from the germline V gene. The CDR3 contains 14 residues. This CDR3 reads CASSFRAGSYEQYF. Here the CDR3 DNA reads TGTGCCAGCAGCTTCCGGGCGGGATCCTACGAGCAGTACTTC.

This clone was counted once. The chain links TRBV18 to TRBJ2-3; tentative D call: TRBD1 (5 bases). Trimming pared 0 bases from V and 4 bases from J, leaving 14 bases between. The CDR3 contains 16 residues. Germline values: CDR1 KGHSH, CDR2 LQKENI. CDR3 coding DNA: TGTGCCAGCTCACCACCGTTCAGGGTGGGCGCAGATACGCAGTATTTT. This gives the protein CASSPPFRVGADTQYF.

This rearrangement joins TRBV5-1 to TRBJ2-2, with 7 bases lining up with TRBD1. Trimming cost V 4 bases and J 6 bases; bases outside gene matches: 0. The CDR3 is 12 residues long. CDR1 is SGHRS, CDR2 YFSETQ, per germline. DNA of the CDR3: TGCGCCAGCAGCCAGGGGGCCGGGGAGCTGTTTTTT. This sequence encodes CASSQGAGELFF.